The 16 T cell receptor beta chains given below trace back to one sample, sequenced in a study of cytomegalovirus exposure and HLA in healthy donors. PCR involved 60 Vbeta and 13 Jbeta primers. Repertoires were generated with immunoSEQ multiplex PCR, while TCRdb's copy carries only in-frame clones and drops some. The sample contains 150,000 to 200,000 clones, almost 80% of which appear only once. Sequenced: PBMCs. The receptors were gathered from a man aged 25 to 40 in good health and CMV-seronegative.

The V gene is TRBV2, the J gene TRBJ2-4; possibly TRBD2 for D (5 bases). With 9 bases removed from V and 6 bases from J, the gap between germline ends came to 21 bases. CDR1 is SNHLY, CDR2 FYNNEI, per germline. This CDR3 has 15 amino acids. The CDR3 region is CARGKGGISGNIQYF. CDR3 DNA: TGTGCCAGAGGTAAAGGAGGCATTTCGGGAAACATTCAGTACTTC.

The rearrangement uses TRBV4-1 and TRBJ2-3, with 8 bases that match TRBD1. The germline gives CDR1 MGHRA, CDR2 YSYEKL. The CDR3 has 16 residues. V lost 0 bases and J lost 2; bases outside the gene matches: 4. CDR3 in amino acids: CASSQDGDRFTDTQYF. In nucleotides, the CDR3 is TGCGCCAGCAGCCAAGACGGGGACAGGTTCACAGATACGCAGTATTTT.

V usage is TRBV7-2 and J usage is TRBJ1-1, with a weak D call TRBD1 (5 bases). Germline values: CDR1 SGHTA, CDR2 FQGNSA. V was clipped by 6 bases and J by 4 bases, with 18 bases between them. The CDR3 spans 15 residues. CDR3 DNA sequence: TGTGCCAGCAGGAAAGGGGCCTTTACCTCCACTGAAGCTTTCTTT. Its protein product is CASRKGAFTSTEAFF.

The chain carries TRBV7-3 and TRBJ2-2; 11 positions match TRBD2. The V segment lost 5 bases and the J segment 4 bases; nucleotides outside the gene matches: 12. Germline CDR1 SGHTA, CDR2 FQGTGA. CDR3 length equals 18 residues. The CDR3 region is CASSPIAGGPVGTGELFF. CDR3 DNA: TGTGCCAGCAGCCCCATAGCGGGGGGGCCTGTAGGCACCGGGGAGCTGTTTTTT.

The rearrangement joins TRBV7-2 to TRBJ1-6, with 8 positions matching TRBD1. Losses at the gene ends were 5 bases for V and 7 bases for J; bases not matched to a gene: 10. CDR3 length: 16 amino acids. The germline gives CDR1 SGHTA, CDR2 FQGNSA. The CDR3 coding sequence is TGTGCCAGCAGCCTTGAAGTCAGGACAGGGAATTCACCCCTCCACTTT. Translated: CASSLEVRTGNSPLHF.

This chain uses TRBV6-5 with TRBJ2-5, with a weak D call TRBD2 (6 bases). V lost 6 bases and J lost 4, with 15 bases in between. The CDR3 is 14 amino acids. The germline CDR1 and CDR2 sequences are MNHEY and SVGAGI. The CDR3 loop is CASRVARGGETQYF. Here the CDR3 DNA reads TGTGCCAGCAGGGTTGCTAGGGGAGGAGAGACCCAGTACTTC.

The gene calls are TRBV19 and TRBJ1-3; D might be TRBD1 (6 bases). The CDR3 runs to 15 residues. Trimming removed 6 bases from V and 0 bases from J, with 12 bases in between. Germline assignment: CDR1 LNHDA and CDR2 SQIVND (reference sequence). CDR3 nucleotide sequence: TGTGCCAGTAGATCAGGGGACGCCTCTGGAAACACCATATATTTT. As protein: CASRSGDASGNTIYF.

The chain combines TRBV11-1 with TRBJ2-3, with D tentatively TRBD2 (6 bases). CDR3 length: 15 residues. The germline V gene has CDR1 SGHAT and CDR2 FQDESV (reference sequence). V lost 1 base and J 2 bases, leaving 10 bases between the germline ends. Here the CDR3 DNA reads TGTGCCAGCAGCTTAGTTCTGCGGGACACAGATACGCAGTATTTT. It specifies CASSLVLRDTDTQYF.

This clone occurred a few times. V and J are TRBV5-4 and TRBJ2-7, with 15 bases aligning to TRBD2. V lost 4 bases to trimming and J lost 4 bases; unmatched junction nucleotides: 3. This CDR3 has 15 amino acids. Germline V gene data show CDR1 as SGHNT and CDR2 as YYREEE (reference sequence). CDR3 coding DNA: TGTGCCAGCAGCCGGACTAGCGGGGGGGATTACGAGCAGTACTTC. Residues: CASSRTSGGDYEQYF.

This chain links TRBV28 with TRBJ2-1, with 9 bases identical to TRBD1. After removal of 8 bases from V and 6 bases from J, the junction contained 5 bases not matched to a gene. In germline, CDR1 is MDHEN, CDR2 SYDVKM. There are 13 residues in the CDR3. CDR3 bases: TGTGCCAGCTGGGACAGGGCACGCAATGAGCAGTTCTTC. This encodes CASWDRARNEQFF. The full variable domain, its missing parts supplied by reference TRBV28 and TRBJ2-1, is DVKVTQSSRYLVKRTGEKVFLECVQDMDHENMFWYRQDPGLGLRLIYFSYDVKMKEKGDIPEGYSVSREKKERFSLILESASTNQTSMYLCASWDRARNEQFFGPGTRLTVL.

V is TRBV2 and J is TRBJ1-5; 10 bases agree with TRBD1. Trimming removed 4 bases from V and 1 base from J; junction bases left unmatched: 4. This CDR3 is 16 amino acids long. Germline lookup yields CDR1 SNHLY and CDR2 FYNNEI. The CDR3 DNA follows: TGTGCCAGCAGTGTGACAGGGGGCGAGAGCAATCAGCCCCAGCATTTT. Its protein product is CASSVTGGESNQPQHF. Complete variable domain (other parts from reference TRBV2 and TRBJ1-5): EPEVTQTPSHQVTQMGQEVILRCVPISNHLYFYWYRQILGQKVEFLVSFYNNEISEKSEIFDDQFSVERPDGSNFTLKIRSTKLEDSAMYFCASSVTGGESNQPQHFGDGTRLSIL.

The chain carries TRBV4-1 and TRBJ2-4; a possible D gene is TRBD2 (6 bases). The CDR3 loop spans 17 amino acids. The V gene lost 0 bases and the J gene lost 1 base, with 13 bases spanning the gap. Per the germline V gene, CDR1 is MGHRA and CDR2 is YSYEKL. CDR3 sequence reads: CASSQDRGGMAKNIQYF. The CDR3 DNA reads TGCGCCAGCAGCCAAGATCGGGGAGGAATGGCCAAAAACATTCAGTACTTC.

The table lists this clone with a count of one. This rearrangement joins TRBV9 to TRBJ2-3; 8 nucleotides line up with TRBD2. Germline CDR1 SGDLS, CDR2 YYNGEE. V shed 0 bases, J shed 1 base, and the junction held 4 bases outside the gene matches. This CDR3 spans 16 amino acids. DNA of the CDR3: TGTGCCAGCAGCGTAGGTCAACTAGCGGGCACAGATACGCAGTATTTT. Its protein product is CASSVGQLAGTDTQYF.

This rearrangement joins TRBV4-3 to TRBJ1-5, with D perhaps matching TRBD1 (6 bases). V lost 1 base and J lost 6, with 10 bases in between. Per germline, CDR1 LGHNA and CDR2 YSLEER. The CDR3 extends over 14 amino acids. The CDR3 nucleotides are TGCGCCAGCAGCCAAGGGGGAGGGGGTCAGCCCCAGCATTTT. Translating it yields CASSQGGGGQPQHF.

The rearrangement links TRBV29-1 to TRBJ2-7; TRBD1 is a possible D gene (5 bases). V was shortened by 6 bases and J by 2 bases, with 17 bases between the two germline ends. This CDR3 spans 14 amino acids. Germline assignment: CDR1 SQVTM and CDR2 ANQGSEA. The CDR3 DNA sequence: TGCAGCGTCCCCGCGGACACCCGTACCTACGAGCAGTACTTC. The encoded protein is CSVPADTRTYEQYF.

For the CDR3, the DNA is TGCAGTGGCCGAACGGGCTATGGCTACACCTTC. Translated, it gives CSGRTGYGYTF. This sequence joins TRBV20-1 and TRBJ1-2; D remains unclear. The germline V gene has CDR1 DFQATT and CDR2 SNEGSKA (reference sequence). Trimming removed 7 bases from V and 4 bases from J, with 10 bases in between. The CDR3 is 11 residues long.